The 21 T cell receptor beta chains presented below share a single source sample, sequenced in a study of T cells in Graves' hyperthyroidism and ophthalmopathy. From RNA transcripts, TCR beta CDR3 regions were amplified. First-round RT-PCR targeting the TCR CDR3 was performed with the HTBI primer set. TCRdb passed the multiplex PCR reads through MiXCR, listing each CDR3 protein once. The table has hundreds of thousands of distinct CDR3 sequences, around 20% seen once; the top ten hold roughly 44%. Sequencing used blood. These receptors originate from a man in his forties or fifties with Graves' ophthalmopathy.

The chain carries TRBV5-1 and TRBJ2-3, with D perhaps matching TRBD2 (5 bases). V lost 0 bases and J lost 4, with 12 bases in between. Germline loops: CDR1 SGHRS, CDR2 YFSETQ. There are 15 residues in the CDR3. As DNA, the CDR3 is TGCGCCAGCAGCTTGGCCCGTACCGGGGCAGATACGCAGTATTTT. Amino acids: CASSLARTGADTQYF.

CDR3 region: CASSPGVAVSSYNEQFF. The CDR3 nucleotides read TGTGCCAGCAGCCCGGGGGTAGCGGTCAGCTCCTACAATGAGCAGTTCTTC. This chain links TRBV7-8 with TRBJ2-1, with TRBD2 as a possible D gene (6 bases). The length of the CDR3 is 17 residues. The V and J ends lost 5 bases and 0 bases respectively, with 17 bases between them. Looked up from germline, CDR1 is SGHVS and CDR2 is FQNEAQ.

In its sample, this clonotype was seen many times. The chain is built from TRBV28 and TRBJ2-3; D is unresolved. Germline V gene sequence: CDR1 MDHEN, CDR2 SYDVKM. The V and J ends lost 2 bases and 0 bases respectively, with 6 bases between them. This CDR3 comprises 14 residues. The CDR3 DNA sequence: TGTGCCAGCAGTTTAAGTGGTAGCACAGATACGCAGTATTTT. Protein: CASSLSGSTDTQYF.

The table lists this clonotype with many counts. The chain couples TRBV20-1 to TRBJ1-5, with 8 bases lining up with TRBD1. Germline V gene lookup returns CDR1 DFQATT and CDR2 SNEGSKA (reference sequence). V lost 5 bases and J lost 4; bases outside the gene matches: 4. This CDR3 has 13 residues. The chain's CDR3 is CSARTGTNQPQHF. The DNA for the CDR3 is TGCAGTGCTCGGACAGGGACAAATCAGCCCCAGCATTTT.

This clonotype was seen a handful of times. The chain couples TRBV18 to TRBJ1-1; D is unresolved. CDR1 is KGHSH and CDR2 is LQKENI in the germline V gene. This CDR3 is 13 amino acids long. V lost 3 bases to trimming and J lost 10 bases, with 15 bases between them. CDR3 DNA: TGTGCCAGCTCACCCCTTCAAGAGTCGCGAGCTTTCTTT. Translating gives CASSPLQESRAFF.

This chain uses TRBV9 with TRBJ2-2; 12 bases are shared with TRBD2. The CDR3 is made up of 18 amino acids. Germline V gene data show CDR1 as SGDLS and CDR2 as YYNGEE. Losses at the gene ends were 2 bases for V and 3 bases for J; bases not matched to a gene: 8. The DNA for the CDR3 is TGTGCCAGCAGCGTGCCAACTAGCGGGGGGACGGACACCGGGGAGCTGTTTTTT. Its translation is CASSVPTSGGTDTGELFF. The full variable domain, its missing parts supplied by reference TRBV9 and TRBJ2-2, is DSGVTQTPKHLITATGQRVTLRCSPRSGDLSVYWYQQSLDQGLQFLIQYYNGEERAKGNILERFSAQQFPDLHSELNLSSLELGDSALYFCASSVPTSGGTDTGELFFGEGSRLTVL.

In its sample, this clonotype was seen a few times. V usage is TRBV7-8 and J usage is TRBJ1-5, with 8 bases matching TRBD1. The CDR3 has 16 amino acids. CDR1 is SGHVS and CDR2 is FQNEAQ in the germline V gene. With V trimmed by 1 base and J by 7 bases, 9 bases remained unmatched. CDR3 protein: CASSLGPTGGGQPQHF. The CDR3 DNA sequence: TGTGCCAGCAGCTTAGGGCCCACAGGGGGAGGACAGCCCCAGCATTTT.

J is TRBJ1-5 and V is TRBV28; 8 bases map to TRBD1. The germline V gene has CDR1 MDHEN and CDR2 SYDVKM. Trimming took 8 bases from V and 6 from J; bases not matched to a gene: 12. This CDR3 contains 15 residues. The CDR3 sequence: CASQESGGASQPQHF. The CDR3 DNA sequence: TGTGCCAGCCAAGAGTCAGGGGGCGCAAGTCAGCCCCAGCATTTT.

V and J are TRBV27 and TRBJ1-2; D is ambiguous. V was pared by 6 bases and J by 4 bases, with 15 bases between. The germline V gene encodes CDR1 MNHEY and CDR2 SMNVEV (reference sequence). The CDR3 contains 14 residues. The chain's CDR3 is CASSLPEVGYGYTF. The CDR3 bases are TGTGCCAGCAGCCTACCGGAAGTTGGCTATGGCTACACCTTC.

This chain connects TRBV7-2 to TRBJ1-4, with D possibly TRBD1 on 6 matching bases. This CDR3 spans 15 amino acids. V lost 0 bases to trimming and J lost 4 bases, with 9 bases between them. From germline, CDR1 is SGHTA and CDR2 FQGNSA. The CDR3 sequence is CASSLARGSNEKLFF. CDR3 in DNA: TGTGCCAGCAGCTTAGCGAGGGGGAGTAATGAAAAACTGTTTTTT. Using reference TRBV7-2 and TRBJ1-4 for the parts outside the CDR3, the full variable domain is GAGVSQSPSNKVTEKGKDVELRCDPISGHTALYWYRQSLGQGLEFLIYFQGNSAPDKSGLPSDRFSAERTGGSVSTLTIQRTQQEDSAVYLCASSLARGSNEKLFFGSGTQLSVL.

The chain links TRBV5-5 to TRBJ1-1; TRBD1 matches at 11 bases. Germline assignment: CDR1 SGHKS and CDR2 YYEKEE (reference sequence). The junction had 9 bases not matched to a gene; V was cut back by 2 bases and J by 0 bases. The CDR3 spans 18 residues. CDR3 nucleotides: TGTGCCAGCAGCTTCCCGGCGGACAGGGGGCACATGAACACTGAAGCTTTCTTT. The encoded protein is CASSFPADRGHMNTEAFF.

At least ten counts were recorded for this clonotype. V gene TRBV30 combines with J gene TRBJ2-3; 7 bases agree with TRBD1. V trimming: 5 bases; J trimming: 4 bases; junction bases outside the gene matches: 9. The CDR3 totals 14 residues. Germline lookup yields CDR1 GTSNPN and CDR2 SVGIG (reference sequence). CDR3 in DNA: TGTGCCTGGTCCACAGGGGTTATCGCAGATACGCAGTATTTT. Residues: CAWSTGVIADTQYF.

This clonotype was picked up many times. The V and J genes are TRBV5-6 and TRBJ2-7, with D possibly being TRBD1 (5 bases). The CDR3 totals 14 residues. Germline V gene sequence: CDR1 SGHDT, CDR2 YYEEEE. Trimming removed 0 bases from V and 6 bases from J, with 13 bases in between. This chain's CDR3 is CASSLGDSGREQYF. The CDR3 DNA is TGTGCCAGCAGCTTGGGAGACAGTGGGCGCGAGCAGTACTTC. The whole variable domain, filled in from reference TRBV5-6 and TRBJ2-7, reads DAGVTQSPTHLIKTRGQQVTLRCSPKSGHDTVSWYQQALGQGPQFIFQYYEEEERQRGNFPDRFSGHQFPNYSSELNVNALLLGDSALYLCASSLGDSGREQYFGPGTRLTVT.

The chain is built from TRBV30 and TRBJ2-7; D is unclear. V gave up 0 bases and J gave up 0 bases, with 12 bases separating them. There are 15 residues in the CDR3. CDR1 is GTSNPN, CDR2 SVGIG, per germline (reference sequence). The CDR3 DNA reads as TGTGCCTGGAGTGTACTCAGCTTAAACTCCTACGAGCAGTACTTC. Protein product: CAWSVLSLNSYEQYF.

The rearrangement uses TRBV12-3 or TRBV12-4 and TRBJ2-3, with D hard to call. V lost 7 bases to trimming and J lost 2 bases, with 10 bases between them. CDR3 length: 13 amino acids. Written as DNA, the CDR3 is TGTGCCAGCACGGGTCGGCTCACAGATACGCAGTATTTT. Encoded protein: CASTGRLTDTQYF.

The chain recombines TRBV11-2 with TRBJ2-7; maybe TRBD2 (6 bases). V was trimmed by 0 bases and J by 1 base, leaving 10 bases between them. Germline assignment: CDR1 SGHAT and CDR2 FQNNGV. This CDR3 contains 15 residues. The CDR3 protein is CASSLEGLGSYEQYF. The CDR3, as DNA: TGTGCCAGCAGCTTAGAGGGACTGGGGTCCTACGAGCAGTACTTC.

This clonotype was found a few times. V and J are TRBV29-1 and TRBJ1-5; D may be TRBD1 (6 bases). Germline V gene sequence: CDR1 SQVTM, CDR2 ANQGSEA. V shed 4 bases and J shed 1 base, with 8 bases lying between them. The CDR3 has 13 amino acids. The CDR3 region has the DNA TGCAGCGTTGGGGGGGCGAGCAATCAGCCCCAGCATTTT. Translation gives CSVGGASNQPQHF.

This clonotype appeared a single time. The chain couples TRBV19 to TRBJ1-2, with D possibly matching TRBD1 (5 bases). Germline V lookup: CDR1 LNHDA, CDR2 SQIVND (reference sequence). V lost 7 bases to trimming and J lost 3 bases, with 9 bases between them. The CDR3 is 12 residues long. In nucleotides, the CDR3 is TGTGCCAGTACAGGGTCAGACTATGGCTACACCTTC. Translating gives CASTGSDYGYTF.

In its sample, this clonotype was seen many times. The chain has TRBV28 and TRBJ2-7; TRBD2 might be the D (6 bases). Germline lookup yields CDR1 MDHEN and CDR2 SYDVKM. The V gene lost 3 bases and the J gene lost 0 bases, with 9 bases spanning the gap. The CDR3 has 14 amino acids. DNA of the CDR3: TGTGCCAGCAGTTTCGGAGGGCCCTCCTACGAGCAGTACTTC. It codes for CASSFGGPSYEQYF.

This clonotype came up a few times. J is TRBJ2-7 and V is TRBV7-9; 10 bases match TRBD1. J was trimmed by 2 bases and V by 7 bases; bases with no gene match: 8. Germline V gene lookup returns CDR1 SEHNR and CDR2 FQNEAQ (reference sequence). CDR3 length equals 15 residues. The DNA of the CDR3 is TGTGCCAGCAATATGGGACAGGGGTTTACCTACGAGCAGTACTTC. Amino acid sequence: CASNMGQGFTYEQYF.

This clonotype was seen ten or more times. This chain joins TRBV30 and TRBJ1-2, with D perhaps TRBD1 (5 bases). CDR1 GTSNPN and CDR2 SVGIG come from the germline V gene (reference sequence). The CDR3 consists of 12 residues. Trimming cost V 3 bases and J 4 bases, with 9 bases left between them. The CDR3 DNA follows: TGTGCCTGGAGGGGACTGAGCTATGGCTACACCTTC. As protein: CAWRGLSYGYTF. The whole variable domain, filled in from reference TRBV30 and TRBJ1-2, reads SQTIHQWPATLVQPVGSPLSLECTVEGTSNPNLYWYRQAAGRGLQLLFYSVGIGQISSEVPQNLSASRPQDRQFILSSKKLLLSDSGFYLCAWRGLSYGYTFGSGTRLTVV.